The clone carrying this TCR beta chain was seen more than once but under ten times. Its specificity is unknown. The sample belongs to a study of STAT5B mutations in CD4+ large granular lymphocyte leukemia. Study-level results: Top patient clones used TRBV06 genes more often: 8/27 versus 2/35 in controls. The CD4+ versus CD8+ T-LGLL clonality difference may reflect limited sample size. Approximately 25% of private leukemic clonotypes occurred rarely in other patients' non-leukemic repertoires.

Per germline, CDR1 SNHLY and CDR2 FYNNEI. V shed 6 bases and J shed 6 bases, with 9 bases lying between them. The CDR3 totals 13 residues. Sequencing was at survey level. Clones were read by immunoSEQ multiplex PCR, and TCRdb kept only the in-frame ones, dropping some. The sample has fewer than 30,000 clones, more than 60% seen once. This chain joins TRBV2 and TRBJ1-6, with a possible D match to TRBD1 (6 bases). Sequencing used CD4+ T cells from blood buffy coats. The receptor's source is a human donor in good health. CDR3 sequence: CASRGQVNSPLHF. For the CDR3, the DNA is TGTGCCAGCAGGGGACAAGTTAATTCACCCCTCCACTTT.